Given below is one T cell receptor (beta chain) in context. Its target is unknown. Documented time point: blood 2 weeks post-SBRT. Regarding treatment: 15 Gy SBRT to primary tumor, nephrectomy 4 weeks later. Blood was sampled at baseline, 2 weeks and 4 weeks after SBRT. The data stem from a study of radiation and T cells in renal cell carcinoma. General study points: Pretreatment tumor biopsies were lacking, so baseline clonotypes are unknown. In blood, top tumor clones expanded by 2 weeks, shrinking by 4.

The CDR3 consists of 15 residues. Trimming pared 2 bases from V and 5 bases from J, leaving 15 bases between. From germline, CDR1 is SNHLY and CDR2 FYNNEI. Assay: immunoSEQ multiplex PCR; the TCRdb copy retains only in-frame clones and omits some. In the table there are some 130,000 clones, about 81% of which are singletons. The TCR comes from a woman aged 60-75 years with renal cell carcinoma. The specimen was blood, collected from a patient whose treatment included radiotherapy and nephrectomy. The chain combines TRBV2 with TRBJ1-2; no firm D call. The CDR3 region is CASSERPGPPYGYTF. For the CDR3, the DNA is TGTGCCAGCAGTGAAAGGCCAGGCCCACCTTATGGCTACACCTTC.